The clone carrying this TCR beta chain was seen more than once but under ten times. The data stem from a study of T-cell reconstitution after alpha-beta-depleted transplantation in children. Researchers prepared the TCRbeta library using unique molecular identifiers, the study reports. One entry per CDR3 protein, called by TCRdb with MiXCR from the PCR reads. The sample carries some 250,000 distinct CDR3 sequences, around 11% recorded once. Material: PBMCs from the stem cell graft donor, obtained from the stem cell graft. This TCR was recovered from a human donor who donated a stem cell graft to a child with acute lymphoblastic leukemia.

In nucleotides, the CDR3 is TGCAGCGTGGAGACCTCCGGGACAGGGGGAGAAGCTTTCTTT. Amino acid sequence: CSVETSGTGGEAFF. The V and J genes are TRBV29-1 and TRBJ1-1; TRBD1 agrees at 11 bases. CDR1 and CDR2 (germline): SQVTM, ANQGSEA. The CDR3 consists of 14 residues. V lost 6 bases, J lost 8 bases, and 11 bases stayed unmatched.